Described below is a single T cell receptor (beta chain) sequence and its context. Measured with immunoSEQ multiplex PCR; TCRdb has only the in-frame clones, and not every one. The sample holds some 180,000 clones, 70% to 85% seen once. The source of the sample is a study of blood T cell repertoires in COVID-19. V was clipped by 0 bases and J by 9 bases; unmatched bases: 7. Germline CDR1 and CDR2: SEHNR and FQNEAQ (reference sequence). This CDR3 has 15 residues. The chain uses TRBV7-9 and TRBJ2-1, with TRBD1 identical over 8 bases. The source material was PBMCs or T cells enriched from blood (not recorded which). The clonotype comes from a woman in her 70s in a cohort exposed to, infected with or recovered from COVID-19 (not recorded which). The CDR3, as DNA: TGTGCCAGCAGCTTAGCATTCCAGGGGGCAGGTGAGCAGTTCTTC. Translating it yields CASSLAFQGAGEQFF.